Reported below is one T cell receptor (beta chain). The CDR3 covers 15 residues. The germline gives CDR1 MNHNS, CDR2 SASEGT. V lost 1 base to trimming and J lost 1 base, with 9 bases between them. Study processing details: Quantification of nucleated cells was approximated via reference gene primer amplification. Using immunoSEQ multiplex PCR, the repertoire was profiled, and TCRdb retains in-frame clones only, with some absent. V and J calls and clone size follow that table, whereas D and trimming were derived from the DNA. The table lists 100,000 to 150,000 clones, less than 90% of them singletons, with about 1.5% in the top ten. These data originate in a study of blood T cell repertoires in COVID-19. The wider study: Specimens from acute and convalescent COVID-19 originated in the United States, Italy and Spain. T cells, B-cell-depleted T cells, or PBMCs provided the cDNA or gDNA that served as material.

The TCR was taken from a man aged 55 to 69 with acute or convalescent COVID-19. Specimen: peripheral blood. The chain uses TRBV6-1 and TRBJ2-3; D not resolved. CDR3 protein: CASSEDSWGTDTQYF. The DNA for the CDR3 is TGTGCCAGCAGTGAAGACAGCTGGGGCACAGATACGCAGTATTTT.